A selection of T cell receptor beta chains follows, all from one sample in a study of cytomegalovirus exposure and HLA in healthy donors. Using immunoSEQ multiplex PCR, the repertoire was profiled, and TCRdb retains in-frame clones only, with some absent. There are around 100,000 clones in the sample; over 60% occur only once, and 2.5% to 3% lies in the top ten. Specimen: PBMCs. These TCRs come from a woman aged 18-30 years in good health and CMV-seropositive. Both conserved end residues are part of each CDR3. D genes are given only for firm matches. Some rows have no size entry. The others give once, few or many, or a class for an expanded clone.

clone_size j_call v_call d_call cdr3_nt cdr3_aa
. TRBJ2-5 TRBV25-1 TRBD2 TGTGCCAGCAGTTTAGCGGGAGTTTTCCAAGAGACCCAGTACTTC CASSLAGVFQETQYF
. TRBJ2-3 TRBV28 TRBD2 TGTGCCAGCAGTTTAGTCCTAGCGGGAAACACAGATACGCAGTATTTT CASSLVLAGNTDTQYF
few TRBJ1-3 TRBV12-5 TRBD1 TGTGCTAGTGGCCTCGGGACAGGGGGCCCCACCAGCTCTGGAAACACCATATATTTT CASGLGTGGPTSSGNTIYF
. TRBJ2-3 TRBV7-2 . TGTGCCAGCAGCTTTATAGCGTCTAGCACAGATACGCAGTATTTT CASSFIASSTDTQYF
. TRBJ2-3 TRBV4-1 TRBD1 TGCGCCAGCAGCCAAGAACACAGGGGTAATACGCAGTATTTT CASSQEHRGNTQYF
. TRBJ1-1 TRBV5-1 TRBD1 TGCGCCAGCAGCGCGGGTCAGGGGGACACTGAAGCTTTCTTT CASSAGQGDTEAFF
many TRBJ2-7 TRBV27 TRBD1 TGTGCCAGCAGTCCTCCCCGAAGCTGGACAGGGCTGAGGGAGCAGTACTTC CASSPPRSWTGLREQYF
. TRBJ2-2 TRBV6-5 . TGTGCCAGCAGTTACTCGCAGGGGGGCACCGGGGAGCTGTTTTTT CASSYSQGGTGELFF
. TRBJ2-6 TRBV6-5 . TGTGCCAGCAGTTCTGCTGGGGCCAACGTCCTGACTTTC CASSSAGANVLTF
. TRBJ1-1 TRBV25-1 . TGTGCCAGCAGTGATGCTAGGGGCGGCACTGAAGCTTTCTTT CASSDARGGTEAFF
. TRBJ2-5 TRBV6-1 . TGTGCCAGCATTGCAGGAAAGGAGACCCAGTACTTC CASIAGKETQYF
. TRBJ2-3 TRBV7-2 TRBD2 TGTGCCAGCAGCTTAAGCGGGAGACAAAATACGCAGTATTTT CASSLSGRQNTQYF
. TRBJ1-1 TRBV7-8 . TGTGCCAGCAGCTCAGACAGAGACACTGAAGCTTTCTTT CASSSDRDTEAFF